These T cell receptor beta chains were read from a single sample in a study of T cell responses to AZD1222 COVID-19 vaccine. Produced via immunoSEQ multiplex PCR; TCRdb's table is partial and in-frame only. The sample consists of 120,000 or so clones, roughly 88% of them appearing once. The starting material was peripheral blood, obtained on day 0 of MenACWY control vaccination. The receptor set was obtained from an adult in good health. Both conserved end residues are part of each CDR3. D genes are given only for firm matches. Clone size is not always given. Where it is, it says once, few, many or a class for expanded clones.

TRBD1,TRBJ1-1,TRBV9,once,TGTGCCAGCAGCGGGACAGGGCAAGCTTTCTTT,CASSGTGQAFF
NA,TRBJ1-1,TRBV7-3,NA,TGTGCCAGCAGCCTCGGACATTTTAACACTGAAGCTTTCTTT,CASSLGHFNTEAFF
NA,TRBJ1-1,TRBV6-1,NA,TGTGCCAGCAGTGAAGCACCGAGGAACACTGAAGCTTTCTTT,CASSEAPRNTEAFF
TRBD1,TRBJ2-5,TRBV5-1,NA,TGCGCCAGCAGCTTGCTGGACAGGGGGATCACCCAGTACTTC,CASSLLDRGITQYF
TRBD2,TRBJ2-1,TRBV9,NA,TGTGCCAGCAGCGTAGAAGTCGGGACTAGAGGGCAGCACAATGAGCAGTTCTTC,CASSVEVGTRGQHNEQFF
NA,TRBJ2-7,TRBV28,NA,TGTGCCAGCAGTGATGAGCTAGTCTTATACGAGCAGTACTTC,CASSDELVLYEQYF
NA,TRBJ1-2,TRBV12-3/TRBV12-4,few,TGTGCCAGCAGTTTAGCTTTTGGCTACACCTTC,CASSLAFGYTF
NA,TRBJ1-6,TRBV5-1,NA,TGCGCCAGCAGCTTGGCTGGGCGTTCACCCCTCCACTTT,CASSLAGRSPLHF
TRBD2,TRBJ2-7,TRBV7-8,NA,TGTGCCAGCAGCCGTAGCGGGAGCTACACCTACGAGCAGTACTTC,CASSRSGSYTYEQYF
NA,TRBJ1-2,TRBV4-2,NA,TGTGCCAGCAGCCAAAATCGGGGGGGAGTCTATGGCTACACCTTC,CASSQNRGGVYGYTF
NA,TRBJ1-6,TRBV2,NA,TGTGCCAGCAGTCTTGGGATTGGGAATTCACCCCTCCACTTT,CASSLGIGNSPLHF
TRBD1,TRBJ1-5,TRBV28,NA,TGTGCCAGCACCTCCGTGCAGGGGGTTAGCAATCAGCCCCAGCATTTT,CASTSVQGVSNQPQHF
NA,TRBJ2-1,TRBV5-1,NA,TGCGCCAGCAGCTCGGGTTGGAGGGCCAGCTCCTACAATGAGCAGTTCTTC,CASSSGWRASSYNEQFF
TRBD1,TRBJ1-6,TRBV15,NA,TGTGCCACCAGCAGAGAGGCCAGGGGGAATTCACCCCTCCACTTT,CATSREARGNSPLHF
NA,TRBJ2-3,TRBV3-1/TRBV3-2,NA,TGTGCCAGCAGCCAACGAGGACAGACAGATACGCAGTATTTT,CASSQRGQTDTQYF
TRBD1,TRBJ1-5,TRBV27,few,TGTGCCAGCAGTTTATCCCGCAGGGGGGATAGCAATCAGCCCCAGCATTTT,CASSLSRRGDSNQPQHF
NA,TRBJ2-7,TRBV3-1/TRBV3-2,NA,TGTGCCAGCAGCCAAGGTTCTACCTACGAGCAGTACTTC,CASSQGSTYEQYF
TRBD1,TRBJ2-7,TRBV5-1,NA,TGCGCCAGCAGCTTTCGACAGGGGGCTGGCTACGAGCAGTACTTC,CASSFRQGAGYEQYF
TRBD1,TRBJ1-6,TRBV11-2,NA,TGTGCCAGCAGCACACAGGGGCCGGGGGCACCCCTCCACTTT,CASSTQGPGAPLHF
NA,TRBJ2-1,TRBV30,NA,TGTGCCTGGAGTGGGGTTAGCGGTGAGCAGTTCTTC,CAWSGVSGEQFF
NA,TRBJ2-7,TRBV5-5,NA,TGTGCCAGCAGCTTGGGTCCGAGCCTCCGGGCCCACGAGCAGTACTTC,CASSLGPSLRAHEQYF
NA,TRBJ1-3,TRBV5-6,NA,TGTGCCAGCAGCTCAGACCGGAACCTTAACACCATATATTTT,CASSSDRNLNTIYF
NA,TRBJ2-5,TRBV7-8,NA,TGTGCCAGCAGCGGGGGCCCGAATGGAGTGACCCAGTACTTC,CASSGGPNGVTQYF
TRBD1,TRBJ2-2,TRBV5-4,NA,TGTGCCAGCAGCTCGGGACAGGGGGCTAACGGGGAGCTGTTTTTT,CASSSGQGANGELFF
NA,TRBJ2-7,TRBV28,NA,TGTGCCAGCACTTCTCTGGTCAGATCCTACGAGCAGTACTTC,CASTSLVRSYEQYF
TRBD1,TRBJ1-2,TRBV28,NA,TGTGCCAGCAGTTCGGACAGGGCCTACGGCTACACCTTC,CASSSDRAYGYTF
NA,TRBJ2-7,TRBV5-1,NA,TGCGCCAGCAGGATGGGCAGAGGAACCTACGAGCAGTACTTC,CASRMGRGTYEQYF
TRBD2,TRBJ2-7,TRBV5-6,NA,TGTGCCAGCAGCCCTCGGGGAGGGCCCCTCGAGCAGTACTTC,CASSPRGGPLEQYF
TRBD2,TRBJ2-2,TRBV3-1/TRBV3-2,NA,TGTGCCAGCAGCCAAGTAGCGGGGGCGAACACCGGGGAGCTGTTTTTT,CASSQVAGANTGELFF
TRBD2,TRBJ2-1,TRBV18,NA,TGTGCCAGCTCACCACCGACTAGCGGGAGGTACAATGAGCAGTTCTTC,CASSPPTSGRYNEQFF
NA,TRBJ1-4,TRBV5-1,NA,TGCGCCAGCAGCCCTTCGAAGTACAGGGCTAATGAAAAACTGTTTTTT,CASSPSKYRANEKLFF
NA,TRBJ2-1,TRBV7-9,once,TGTGCCAGCAGCTCACGCGACAGAGACCCGCCGTTCTTC,CASSSRDRDPPFF
NA,TRBJ1-1,TRBV29-1,NA,TGCAGCGTTGACTTCTGGTCAGCGGCAGGCGCTTTCTTT,CSVDFWSAAGAFF
TRBD2,TRBJ2-7,TRBV19,few,TGTGCCAGTAGTATGGCGGGGGTCTACGAGCAGTACTTC,CASSMAGVYEQYF
TRBD1,TRBJ1-5,TRBV20-1,NA,TGCAGTGCTAGTTCGCCAGGGGGTAATCAGCCCCAGCATTTT,CSASSPGGNQPQHF
NA,TRBJ1-5,TRBV27,NA,TGTGCCAGCAGTTTATCAAGGGATTTTCAGCCCCAGCATTTT,CASSLSRDFQPQHF
TRBD1,TRBJ1-4,TRBV5-8,once,TGTGCCAGCAGCTCTGGACAGGGGGCAACTAATGAAAAACTGTTTTTT,CASSSGQGATNEKLFF
TRBD1,TRBJ2-2,TRBV19,NA,TGTGCCAGTAGTATAAACGGCAGGGGGCGCCCCGGGGAGCTGTTTTTT,CASSINGRGRPGELFF
TRBD1,TRBJ2-3,TRBV19,NA,TGTGCCAGCGGGTCGACAGGGGATAGCACAGATACGCAGTATTTT,CASGSTGDSTDTQYF
TRBD1,TRBJ1-3,TRBV10-3,NA,TGTGCCTACCGGACAGGGGGCTCTGGAAACACCATATATTTT,CAYRTGGSGNTIYF
NA,TRBJ1-2,TRBV11-2,NA,TGTGCCAGCAGCCAGGACAGCTTCAACTATGGCTACACCTTC,CASSQDSFNYGYTF
TRBD2,TRBJ2-7,TRBV4-1,NA,TGCGCCAGCAGCCGAGGACCCGGGACTAGTTGGATTAGCTCCTACGAGCAGTACTTC,CASSRGPGTSWISSYEQYF
NA,TRBJ1-2,TRBV7-9,NA,TGTGCCAGCAGCCCGACGGGACACCAGAACTATGGCTACACCTTC,CASSPTGHQNYGYTF
NA,TRBJ1-4,TRBV3-1/TRBV3-2,NA,TGTGCTTGCAGTAAGGACGCCTTTGGAGACGAAAAACTGTTTTTT,CACSKDAFGDEKLFF